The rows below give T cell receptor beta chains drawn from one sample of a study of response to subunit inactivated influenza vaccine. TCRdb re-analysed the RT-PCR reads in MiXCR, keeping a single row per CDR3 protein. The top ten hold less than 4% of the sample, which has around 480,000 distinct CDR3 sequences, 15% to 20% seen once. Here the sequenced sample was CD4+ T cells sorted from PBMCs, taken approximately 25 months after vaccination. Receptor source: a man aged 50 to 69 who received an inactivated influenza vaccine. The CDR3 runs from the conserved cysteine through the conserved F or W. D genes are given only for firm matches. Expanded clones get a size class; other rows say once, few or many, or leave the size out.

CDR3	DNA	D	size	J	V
CASSLGQRYNEQFF	TGTGCCAGCAGCTTGGGACAGAGATACAATGAGCAGTTCTTC	-	many	TRBJ2-1	TRBV5-6
CASSPRGGPGTEAFF	TGTGCCAGCAGCCCAAGGGGGGGCCCCGGGACTGAAGCTTTCTTT	-	-	TRBJ1-1	TRBV7-9
CSVEPPGGIYNEQFF	TGCAGCGTTGAACCCCCTGGCGGCATCTACAATGAGCAGTTCTTC	-	few	TRBJ2-1	TRBV29-1
CSASLSRNTGELFF	TGCAGTGCTAGCCTTTCGAGGAACACCGGGGAGCTGTTTTTT	-	-	TRBJ2-2	TRBV20-1
CASQVYGHSEAFF	TGTGCCAGCCAAGTTTATGGTCACAGCGAAGCTTTCTTT	-	few	TRBJ1-1	TRBV28
CAIRIGLAEYNEQFF	TGTGCCATCAGGATAGGACTAGCAGAGTACAATGAGCAGTTCTTC	TRBD2	-	TRBJ2-1	TRBV10-3
CASSYSLDTQNTGELFF	TGTGCCAGCAGTTACTCGTTGGACACGCAAAACACCGGGGAGCTGTTTTTT	-	-	TRBJ2-2	TRBV6-2/TRBV6-3
CSVEEGADEQYF	TGCAGCGTTGAAGAAGGGGCGGACGAGCAGTACTTC	-	few	TRBJ2-7	TRBV29-1
CASSDPNKETQYF	TGTGCCAGCAGCGATCCAAACAAAGAGACCCAGTACTTC	-	-	TRBJ2-5	TRBV7-9
CASSNGGRQGSISYEQYF	TGTGCCAGCAGCAATGGGGGAAGACAGGGGTCGATCTCCTACGAGCAGTACTTC	TRBD1	few	TRBJ2-7	TRBV11-2
CASSPRLAGSGVYEQYF	TGTGCCAGCTCACCACGGCTAGCGGGGTCCGGGGTTTACGAGCAGTACTTC	TRBD2	few	TRBJ2-7	TRBV18
CASSQFAGTNTGELFF	TGTGCCAGCAGCCAGTTCGCCGGTACGAACACCGGGGAGCTGTTTTTT	-	few	TRBJ2-2	TRBV3-1
CASSFSTNEQFF	TGTGCCAGCAGTTTCTCCACGAATGAGCAGTTCTTC	-	many	TRBJ2-1	TRBV28
CASSPGTGRGEAFF	TGTGCCAGCAGTCCCGGGACAGGGAGGGGTGAAGCTTTCTTT	TRBD1	-	TRBJ1-1	TRBV12-3/TRBV12-4
CASSRKQNSYNEQFF	TGTGCCAGCAGCCGTAAACAAAACTCCTACAATGAGCAGTTCTTC	-	few	TRBJ2-1	TRBV3-1
CSARGEDQETQYF	TGCAGTGCTAGAGGGGAGGACCAAGAGACCCAGTACTTC	-	few	TRBJ2-5	TRBV20-1